This TCR beta chain was sequenced during a study of OX40 agonist ivuxolimab in advanced cancers. Whole-study context: One hepatocellular carcinoma and a couple of cutaneous melanoma patients partially responded. Study-wide results and limits: Normalized T-cell clonal expansion was also low in a subset of nonresponders. Researchers did not determine the expanded peripheral T cells' antigen specificity.

Patients who had autoimmune disease history or got systemic immunosuppression were left out. This table comes from immunoSEQ multiplex PCR, and its TCRdb copy is limited to in-frame clones, with some not included. This sample has about 87,000 clones, with approximately 82% found just once. On this clone: Its antigen is not identified.

CDR1 and CDR2 from the germline V gene are MNHNY and SVGAGI (reference sequence). V was cut by 6 bases and J by 8 bases, with 16 bases left in between. The CDR3 is 14 residues long. The clonotype originates from an adult with an advanced solid tumor such as melanoma, head and neck, liver or kidney cancer. Material: CD4+ or CD8+ T cells sorted from blood, obtained in a trial of the OX40 agonist ivuxolimab. The chain links TRBV6-6 to TRBJ1-4; perhaps TRBD1 as D (6 bases). CDR3 sequence (DNA): TGTGCCAGCAGCCCCGACAGGAACTACGAAAAACTGTTTTTT. Protein: CASSPDRNYEKLFF.